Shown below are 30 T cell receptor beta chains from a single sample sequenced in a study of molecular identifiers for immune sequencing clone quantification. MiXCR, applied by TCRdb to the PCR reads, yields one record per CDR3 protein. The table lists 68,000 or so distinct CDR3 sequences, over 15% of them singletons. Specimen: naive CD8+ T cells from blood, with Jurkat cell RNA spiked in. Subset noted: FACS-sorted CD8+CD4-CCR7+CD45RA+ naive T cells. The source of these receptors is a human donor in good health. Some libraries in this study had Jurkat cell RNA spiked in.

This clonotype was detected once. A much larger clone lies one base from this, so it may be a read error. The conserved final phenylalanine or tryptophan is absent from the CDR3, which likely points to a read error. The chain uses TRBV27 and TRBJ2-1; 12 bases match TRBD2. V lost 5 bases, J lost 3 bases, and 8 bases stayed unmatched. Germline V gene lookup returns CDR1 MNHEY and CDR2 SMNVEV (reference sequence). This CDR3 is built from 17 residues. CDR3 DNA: TGTGCCAGCAGTATAGGGACTAGCGGGCGCTTCTACAATGAGCAGTTCTCC. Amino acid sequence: CASSIGTSGRFYNEQFS.

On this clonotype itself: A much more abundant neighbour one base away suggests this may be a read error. DNA of the CDR3: TGCGCCAGCAGCCAGTTACTAGTTAACGAGCAGTCCTTC. Protein product: CASSQLLVNEQSF. This chain connects TRBV4-1 to TRBJ2-1; the D gene is possibly TRBD2 (5 bases). The V gene's germline CDR1 is MGHRA and CDR2 YSYEKL. The CDR3 runs 13 residues.

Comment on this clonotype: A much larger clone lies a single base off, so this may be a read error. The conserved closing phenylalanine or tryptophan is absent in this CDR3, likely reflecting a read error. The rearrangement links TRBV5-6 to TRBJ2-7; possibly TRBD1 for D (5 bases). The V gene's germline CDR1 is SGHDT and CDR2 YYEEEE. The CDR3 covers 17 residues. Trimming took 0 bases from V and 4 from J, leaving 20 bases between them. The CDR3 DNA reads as TGTGCCAGCAGCTTGGCTGGGCTAGGCAGGGAACTTTACGAGCAGTACCTC. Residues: CASSLAGLGRELYEQYL.

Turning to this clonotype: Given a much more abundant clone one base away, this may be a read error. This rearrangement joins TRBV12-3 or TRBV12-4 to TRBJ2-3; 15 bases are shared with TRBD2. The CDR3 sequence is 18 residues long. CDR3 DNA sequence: TGTGCCTGCAGCGGACTAGCGGGAGGGCCCTCTCGGTCGAATACGCAGTATTTT. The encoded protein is CACSGLAGGPSRSNTQYF.

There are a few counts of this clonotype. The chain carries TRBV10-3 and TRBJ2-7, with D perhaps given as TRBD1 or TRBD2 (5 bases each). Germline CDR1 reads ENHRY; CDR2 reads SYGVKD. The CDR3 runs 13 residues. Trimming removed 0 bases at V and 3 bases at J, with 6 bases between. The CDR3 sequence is CAISESRGYEQYF. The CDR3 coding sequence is TGTGCCATCAGTGAGTCGAGGGGCTACGAGCAGTACTTC.

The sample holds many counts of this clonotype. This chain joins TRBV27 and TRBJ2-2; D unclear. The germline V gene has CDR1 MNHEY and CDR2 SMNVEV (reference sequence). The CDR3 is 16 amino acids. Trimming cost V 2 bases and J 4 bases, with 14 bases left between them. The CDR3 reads CASSLLVPESTGELFF. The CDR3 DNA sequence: TGTGCCAGCAGTTTACTAGTTCCTGAAAGCACCGGGGAGCTGTTTTTT.

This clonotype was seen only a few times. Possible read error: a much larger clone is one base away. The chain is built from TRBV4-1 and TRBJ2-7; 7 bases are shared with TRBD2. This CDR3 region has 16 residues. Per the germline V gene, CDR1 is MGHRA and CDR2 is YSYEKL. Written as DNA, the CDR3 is TGCGCCAGCAGCCAAGGTCTTGCGGGAGTGTCCTACGGGCAGTACTTC. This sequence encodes CASSQGLAGVSYGQYF.

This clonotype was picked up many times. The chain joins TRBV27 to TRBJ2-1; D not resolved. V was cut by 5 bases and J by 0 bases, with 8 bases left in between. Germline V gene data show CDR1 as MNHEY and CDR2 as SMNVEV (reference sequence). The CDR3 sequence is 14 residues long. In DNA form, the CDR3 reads TGTGCCAGCAGTAGGTCGAGCTCCTACAATGAGCAGTTCTTC. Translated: CASSRSSSYNEQFF.

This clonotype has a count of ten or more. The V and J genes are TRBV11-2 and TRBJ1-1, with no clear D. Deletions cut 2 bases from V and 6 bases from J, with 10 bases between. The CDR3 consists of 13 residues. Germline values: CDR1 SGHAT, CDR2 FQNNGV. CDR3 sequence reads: CASSLTEVPEAFF. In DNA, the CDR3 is TGTGCCAGCAGCTTAACCGAAGTACCTGAAGCTTTCTTT.

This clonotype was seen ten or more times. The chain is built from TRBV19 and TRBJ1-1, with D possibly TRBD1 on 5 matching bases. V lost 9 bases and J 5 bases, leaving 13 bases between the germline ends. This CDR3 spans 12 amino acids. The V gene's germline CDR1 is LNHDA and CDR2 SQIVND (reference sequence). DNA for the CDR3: TGTGCCAGCACGTGGGGGTGGACTGAAGCTTTCTTT. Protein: CASTWGWTEAFF.

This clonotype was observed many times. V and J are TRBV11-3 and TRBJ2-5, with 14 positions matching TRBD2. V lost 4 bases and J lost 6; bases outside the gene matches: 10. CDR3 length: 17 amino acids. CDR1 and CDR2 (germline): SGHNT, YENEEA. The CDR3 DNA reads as TGTGCCAGCAGCTCGAGACTAGCGGGAGGGCCCTCAAAGACCCAGTACTTC. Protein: CASSSRLAGGPSKTQYF.

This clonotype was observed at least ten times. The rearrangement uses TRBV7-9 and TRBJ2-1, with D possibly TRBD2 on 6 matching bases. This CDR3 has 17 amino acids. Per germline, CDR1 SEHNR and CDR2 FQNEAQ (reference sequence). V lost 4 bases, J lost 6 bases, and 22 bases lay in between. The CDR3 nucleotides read TGTGCCAGCAGCTCATTAGTACCCCCCGGACTAAGCAATGAGCAGTTCTTC. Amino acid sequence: CASSSLVPPGLSNEQFF.

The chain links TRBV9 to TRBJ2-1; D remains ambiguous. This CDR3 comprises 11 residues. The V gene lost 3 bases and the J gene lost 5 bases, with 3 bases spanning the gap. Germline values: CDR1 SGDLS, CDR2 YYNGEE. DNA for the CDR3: TGTGCCAGCAGCGGTAACAATGAGCAGTTCTTC. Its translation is CASSGNNEQFF.

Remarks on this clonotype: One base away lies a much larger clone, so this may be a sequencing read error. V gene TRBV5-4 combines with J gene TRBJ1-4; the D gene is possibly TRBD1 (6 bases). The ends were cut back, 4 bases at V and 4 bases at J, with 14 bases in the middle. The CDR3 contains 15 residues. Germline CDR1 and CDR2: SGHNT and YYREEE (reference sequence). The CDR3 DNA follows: TGTGCCAGCAGCGCCCGGGACACCAATAATGAAAAACTGTTTTTT. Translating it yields CASSARDTNNEKLFF.

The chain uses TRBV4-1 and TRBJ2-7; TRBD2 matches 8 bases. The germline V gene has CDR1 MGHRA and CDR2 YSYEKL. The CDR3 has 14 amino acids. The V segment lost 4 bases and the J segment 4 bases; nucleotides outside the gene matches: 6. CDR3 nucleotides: TGCGCCAGCAGCCCCGTCAGCGGGAGTTACGAGCAGTACTTC. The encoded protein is CASSPVSGSYEQYF.

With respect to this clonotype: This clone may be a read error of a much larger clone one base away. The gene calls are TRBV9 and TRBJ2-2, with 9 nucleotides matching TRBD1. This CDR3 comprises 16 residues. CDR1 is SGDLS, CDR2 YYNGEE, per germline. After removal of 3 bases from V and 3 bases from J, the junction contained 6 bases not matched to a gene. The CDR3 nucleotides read TGTGCCAGCAGCGCCTACAGGACAGGGGACACCGGGGAGCTGTTTTTT. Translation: CASSAYRTGDTGELFF.

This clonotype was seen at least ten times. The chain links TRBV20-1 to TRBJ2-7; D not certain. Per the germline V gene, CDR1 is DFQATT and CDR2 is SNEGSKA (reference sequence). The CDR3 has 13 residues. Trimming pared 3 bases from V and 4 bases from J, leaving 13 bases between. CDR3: CSASQLEVYEQYF. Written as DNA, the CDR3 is TGCAGTGCTAGTCAGTTAGAGGTGTACGAGCAGTACTTC.

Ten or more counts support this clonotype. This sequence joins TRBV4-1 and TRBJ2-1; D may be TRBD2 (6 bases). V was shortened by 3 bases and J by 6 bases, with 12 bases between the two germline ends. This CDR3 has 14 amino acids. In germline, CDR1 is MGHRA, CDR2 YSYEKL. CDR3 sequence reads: CASSQRRESNEQFF. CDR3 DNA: TGCGCCAGCAGCCAGCGGAGGGAGAGCAATGAGCAGTTCTTC.

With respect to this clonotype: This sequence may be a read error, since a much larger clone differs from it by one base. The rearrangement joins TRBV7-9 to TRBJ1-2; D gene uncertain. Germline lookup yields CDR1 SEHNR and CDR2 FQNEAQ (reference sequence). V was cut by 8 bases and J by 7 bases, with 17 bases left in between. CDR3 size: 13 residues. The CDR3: CASGHPDARGYTF. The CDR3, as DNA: TGTGCCAGCGGCCACCCGGACGCCCGTGGCTACACCTTC.

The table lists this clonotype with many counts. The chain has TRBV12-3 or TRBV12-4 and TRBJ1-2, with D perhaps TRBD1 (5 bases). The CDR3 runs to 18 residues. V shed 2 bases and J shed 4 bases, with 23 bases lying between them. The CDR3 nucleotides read TGTGCCAGCAGTTTATTGGGGGACCACGACCCGTGGGGCTATGGCTACACCTTC. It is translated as CASSLLGDHDPWGYGYTF.

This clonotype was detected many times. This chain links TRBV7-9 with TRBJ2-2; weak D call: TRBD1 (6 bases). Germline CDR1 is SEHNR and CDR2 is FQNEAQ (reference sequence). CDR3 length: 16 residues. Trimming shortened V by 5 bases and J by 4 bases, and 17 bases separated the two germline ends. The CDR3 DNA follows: TGTGCCAGCAGCCCCTCCCCTGGACAGTTCACCGGGGAGCTGTTTTTT. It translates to CASSPSPGQFTGELFF.

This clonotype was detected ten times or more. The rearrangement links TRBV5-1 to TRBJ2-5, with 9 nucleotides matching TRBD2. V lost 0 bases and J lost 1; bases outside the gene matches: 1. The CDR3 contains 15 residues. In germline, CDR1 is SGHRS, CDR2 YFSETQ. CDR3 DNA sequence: TGCGCCAGCAGCTTGGTTAGCGGGAGCCAAGAGACCCAGTACTTC. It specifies CASSLVSGSQETQYF.

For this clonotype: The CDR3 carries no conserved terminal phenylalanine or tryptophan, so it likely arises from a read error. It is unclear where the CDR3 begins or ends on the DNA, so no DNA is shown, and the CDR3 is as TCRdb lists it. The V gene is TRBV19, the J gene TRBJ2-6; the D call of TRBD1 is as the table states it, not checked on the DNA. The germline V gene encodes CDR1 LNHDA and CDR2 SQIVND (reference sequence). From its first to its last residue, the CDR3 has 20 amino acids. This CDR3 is CASSIVGQGIGPTGANVLTS.

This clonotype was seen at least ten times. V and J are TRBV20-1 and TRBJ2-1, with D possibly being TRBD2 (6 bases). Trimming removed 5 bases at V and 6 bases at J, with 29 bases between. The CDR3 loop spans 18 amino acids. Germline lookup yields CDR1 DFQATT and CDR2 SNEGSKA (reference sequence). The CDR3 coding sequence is TGCAGTGCTCCCAGACCCCGGGACTCCTACACCTTCTTCAATGAGCAGTTCTTC. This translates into CSAPRPRDSYTFFNEQFF.

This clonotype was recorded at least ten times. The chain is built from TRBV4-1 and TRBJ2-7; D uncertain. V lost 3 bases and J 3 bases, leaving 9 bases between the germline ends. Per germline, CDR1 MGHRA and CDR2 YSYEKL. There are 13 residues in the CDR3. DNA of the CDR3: TGCGCCAGCAGCCAGCTCCCAGACTACGAGCAGTACTTC. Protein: CASSQLPDYEQYF.

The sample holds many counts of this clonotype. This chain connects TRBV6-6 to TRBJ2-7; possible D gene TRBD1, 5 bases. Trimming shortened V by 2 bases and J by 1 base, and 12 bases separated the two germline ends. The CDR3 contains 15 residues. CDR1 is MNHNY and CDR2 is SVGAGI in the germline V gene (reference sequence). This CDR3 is CASSYPDDSSYEQYF. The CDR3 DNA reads TGTGCCAGCAGTTACCCCGACGACAGTTCCTACGAGCAGTACTTC.

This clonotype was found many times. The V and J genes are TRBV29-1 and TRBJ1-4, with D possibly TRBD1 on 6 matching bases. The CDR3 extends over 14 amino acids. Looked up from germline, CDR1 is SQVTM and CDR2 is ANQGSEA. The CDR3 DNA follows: TGCGGTTTTCGGGGGGGCCGTCTGGGTGAAAAACTGTTTTTT. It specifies CGFRGGRLGEKLFF.

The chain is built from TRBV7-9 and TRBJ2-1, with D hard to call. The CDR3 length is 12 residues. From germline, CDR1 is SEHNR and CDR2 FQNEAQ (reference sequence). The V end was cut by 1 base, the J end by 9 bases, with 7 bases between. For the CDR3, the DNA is TGTGCCAGCAGCTTAGTGGCGCCTGAGCAGTTCTTC. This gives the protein CASSLVAPEQFF.

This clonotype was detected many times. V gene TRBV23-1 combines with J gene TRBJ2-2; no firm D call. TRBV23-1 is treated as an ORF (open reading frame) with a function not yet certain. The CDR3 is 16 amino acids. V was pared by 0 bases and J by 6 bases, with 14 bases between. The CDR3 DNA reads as TGCGCCAGCAGTCAATCGGGTTTTCTGAGTTCCGGGGAGCTGTTTTTT. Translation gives CASSQSGFLSSGELFF.

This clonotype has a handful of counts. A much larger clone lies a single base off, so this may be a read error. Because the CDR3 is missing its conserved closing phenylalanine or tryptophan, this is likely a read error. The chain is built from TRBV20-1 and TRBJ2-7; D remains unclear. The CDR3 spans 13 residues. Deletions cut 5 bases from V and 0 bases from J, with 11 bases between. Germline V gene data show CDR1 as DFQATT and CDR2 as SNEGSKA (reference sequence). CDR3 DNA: TGCAGTGCTGGCCACTCTAGCTCCTACGAGCAGTACCTC. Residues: CSAGHSSSYEQYL.